A selection of T cell receptor beta chains follows, all from one sample in a study of read filtering for tumor transcriptome and immune sequencing. TCRdb re-derived calls from the reads in MiXCR, one entry per CDR3 protein. Of some 50,000 distinct CDR3 sequences listed, around 21% are singletons. Sequencing was done on a sample of a population of CD138-negative cells sorted from bone marrow. These receptors all stem from a donor at least 40 years old with multiple myeloma. CDR3s include the opening cysteine and the closing phenylalanine or tryptophan. Fields, in order: clone size, J gene, V gene, D gene, CDR3 DNA, CDR3 protein. The D gene is left open where the match is weak. A row's size may be missing; if present it is once, few, many or a size class.

many TRBJ1-1 TRBV3-1 NA TGTGCCAGCAGCGACCGACTGGGCAGTGGAACTGAAGCTTTCTTT CASSDRLGSGTEAFF
few TRBJ2-7 TRBV28 NA TGTGCCAGCGCCGTGCGCTACGAGCAGTACTTC CASAVRYEQYF
few TRBJ2-7 TRBV7-9 NA TGTGCCAGCAGCTTAAGGGTCGAGCAGTACTTC CASSLRVEQYF
many TRBJ2-2 TRBV18 NA TGTGCCAGCTCACCAGGACCGTTGAACACCGGGGAGCTGTTTTTT CASSPGPLNTGELFF
NA TRBJ1-1 TRBV7-9 NA TGTGCCAGCAGCTTACCACGAGAGGACACTGAAGCTTTCTTT CASSLPREDTEAFF
NA TRBJ1-1 TRBV6-1 NA TGTGCCGGCGGCAGGGCGTGGAACACTGAAGCTTTCTTT CAGGRAWNTEAFF
NA TRBJ2-1 TRBV12-3/TRBV12-4 TRBD2 TGTGCCAGCAGCCCCCAGGGACTAGGGGGAGGCGAGCAGTTCTTC CASSPQGLGGGEQFF
many TRBJ2-1 TRBV20-1 TRBD2 TGCAGTGCTAGAGATCGACTAGCGGTTTACAATGAGCAGTTCTTC CSARDRLAVYNEQFF
once TRBJ2-1 TRBV5-4 TRBD1 TGTGCCAGCAGCTCGAAGGACAGGCCAAACAATGAGCAGTTCTTC CASSSKDRPNNEQFF
many TRBJ2-5 TRBV5-1 NA TGCGCCAGCAGCACACGAGGGGTGCCTGAAGAGACCCAGTACTTC CASSTRGVPEETQYF
medium-sized TRBJ1-1 TRBV9 NA TGTGCCAGCAGCTCCGAGGAATTGAGGGACACTGAAGCTTTCTTT CASSSEELRDTEAFF
many TRBJ2-1 TRBV20-1 TRBD2 TGCAGTGCTATGAGCGGGAGCGATCAGTTCTTC CSAMSGSDQFF
many TRBJ2-3 TRBV21-1 NA TGTGCCAGCAGCAAAGCCCCCCAATTCCATCCCGATACGCAGTATTTT CASSKAPQFHPDTQYF
many TRBJ1-5 TRBV28 TRBD1 TGTGCCAGCAGTTTATCACAGGGGGCTAGACAGCCCCAGCATTTT CASSLSQGARQPQHF
many TRBJ2-2 TRBV21-1 NA TGTGCCAGCAGCAAAGATCGGGGTTTATTCGGCACCGGGGAGCTGTTTTTT CASSKDRGLFGTGELFF
many TRBJ1-5 TRBV12-3/TRBV12-4 TRBD1 TGTGCCAGCAGTTTTGGACAGGGCGGCAATCAGCCCCAGCATTTT CASSFGQGGNQPQHF
few TRBJ2-2 TRBV7-9 NA TGTGCCAGCAGCTTACAACAGGAGAACACCGGGGAGCTGTTTTTT CASSLQQENTGELFF
NA TRBJ1-1 TRBV29-1 NA TGCTTAACAGGATTAGGGGACACTGAAGCTTTCTTT CLTGLGDTEAFF
many TRBJ2-1 TRBV20-1 NA TGCAGTGCTAGTCAAGTGGGCGGGATGACCAATGAGCAGTTCTTC CSASQVGGMTNEQFF
many TRBJ2-5 TRBV19 NA TGTGCCAGTAGTATGGGGTTGACAGCCCGACAAGAGACCCAGTACTTC CASSMGLTARQETQYF
many TRBJ1-6 TRBV27 NA TGTGCCAGCAGTCCGCAGAGTTATAATTCACCCCTCCACTTT CASSPQSYNSPLHF
NA TRBJ2-2 TRBV5-1 TRBD1 TGCGCCAGCAGCTTGGGAGGGACAGGGAACACCGGGGAGCTGTTTTTT CASSLGGTGNTGELFF
NA TRBJ2-1 TRBV28 TRBD1 TGTGCCAGCAGTCCGATACGTACAGGGGGGACCTACAATCAGCAGTTCTTC CASSPIRTGGTYNQQFF
many TRBJ1-1 TRBV15 NA TGTGCCACCAGCAGAGACAGGGGATACACTGAAGCTTTCTTT CATSRDRGYTEAFF
many TRBJ2-1 TRBV6-2/TRBV6-3 TRBD2 TGTGCCAGCAGTTGGCGGGGGTCCTACAATGAGCAGTTCTTC CASSWRGSYNEQFF
once TRBJ2-2 TRBV2 NA TGTGCCAGCAGTGAAGGGTACAGGGGACTTGTTCTGTTTTTC CASSEGYRGLVLFF
many TRBJ2-7 TRBV6-5 NA TGTGCCAGCAGTCGTAGGGACGGCTCCTACGAGCAGTACTTC CASSRRDGSYEQYF
few TRBJ1-5 TRBV20-1 TRBD1 TGCAGTGCTAGATTGGACAGGGGCGTGAAGGCTAGCAATCAGCCCCAGCGTTTT CSARLDRGVKASNQPQRF
many TRBJ2-3 TRBV27 TRBD2 TGTGCCAGCAGTCTCCTGGGACTAGCGTTACCTAGCACAGATACGCAGTATTTT CASSLLGLALPSTDTQYF
many TRBJ2-6 TRBV5-4 NA TGTGCCAGCAGCTTTCTGGTTCTTGGGGCCAACGTCCTGACTTTC CASSFLVLGANVLTF
many TRBJ2-6 TRBV7-3 NA TGTGCCAGCAGCTTAAGCGGATCTGGGGCCAACGTCCTGACTTTC CASSLSGSGANVLTF
few TRBJ1-3 TRBV7-9 NA TGTGCCAGCAGCCCGGCGGGGAACACCATATATTTT CASSPAGNTIYF
few TRBJ2-7 TRBV9 NA TGTGCCAGCAGCCAAAGCAGGGGTTCCACTCGCGAGCAGTACTTC CASSQSRGSTREQYF
NA TRBJ1-3 TRBV28 TRBD1 TGTGCCAGCAGACCCTCTTCCGGGACAGGGGGATACACCATATATTTT CASRPSSGTGGYTIYF
many TRBJ1-4 TRBV12-3/TRBV12-4 NA TGTGCCAGCAGTTTCACAGCCGCGACACTGTTTTTT CASSFTAATLFF
many TRBJ1-4 TRBV12-5 TRBD1 TGTGCTAGTGCCGCTTCGGGACAGCCAAATGAAAAACTGCTTTTT CASAASGQPNEKLLF
many TRBJ1-4 TRBV28 NA TGTGCCAGCAGAGCTGGTGGGGAAAAACTGTTTTTT CASRAGGEKLFF
many TRBJ2-5 TRBV6-5 NA TGTGCCAGCAGTGGCTCGGTCGCAGAGACCCAGTACTTC CASSGSVAETQYF
many TRBJ1-1 TRBV2 NA TGTGCCAGCATTCAGGGAGCGAACACTGAAGCTTTCTTT CASIQGANTEAFF
many TRBJ2-3 TRBV4-2 TRBD2 TGTGCCAGCAGCCAAGATCTGGCTAGCGGGAGTATTGGAGATACGCAGTATTTT CASSQDLASGSIGDTQYF
many TRBJ2-2 TRBV4-1 TRBD1 TGCGCCAGCAGCCCCAGACAGGGTGCCACCGGGGAGCTGTTTTTT CASSPRQGATGELFF
many TRBJ1-1 TRBV3-1 TRBD1 TGTGCCAGCAGCCGCACAGGGGGCACTGAAGCTTTCTTT CASSRTGGTEAFF
medium-sized TRBJ2-2 TRBV3-1 TRBD1 TGTGCCAGCAGCCAGGCGGGACAGGGGGAGCGCACCGGGGAGCTGTTTTTT CASSQAGQGERTGELFF
many TRBJ2-5 TRBV6-2/TRBV6-3 TRBD1 TGTGCCAGCAGTCCCGACAGGGTTGAGACCCAGTACTTC CASSPDRVETQYF